These 21 T cell receptor beta chains were all obtained from the same sample, sequenced in a study of cytomegalovirus exposure and HLA in healthy donors. Data came from immunoSEQ multiplex PCR; TCRdb stores just in-frame clones and leaves some out. The table has about 130,000 clones, roughly nine tenths seen once. Source material: PBMCs. The source is a woman younger than 30 in good health and CMV-seropositive.

The V and J genes are TRBV5-1 and TRBJ2-2; TRBD1 might be the D (6 bases). Germline CDR1 and CDR2: SGHRS and YFSETQ. The CDR3 is made up of 16 amino acids. Trimming took off 1 base at V and 5 bases at J, with 15 bases between the two ends. The CDR3 here is CASSLSEGGRTGELFF. Written as DNA, the CDR3 is TGCGCCAGCAGCTTGAGTGAAGGGGGAAGAACCGGGGAGCTGTTTTTT.

This rearrangement joins TRBV25-1 to TRBJ1-2; D not resolved. Trimming stripped 2 bases from V and 3 bases from J, with 13 bases between. The length of the CDR3 is 15 residues. Germline V gives CDR1 MGHDK, CDR2 SYGVNS. The CDR3 coding sequence is TGTGCCAGCAGTGAACCCGGGATCCTTTACTATGGCTACACCTTC. Translation gives CASSEPGILYYGYTF.

The count of this clone is one. This chain joins TRBV27 and TRBJ1-6; 9 bases are a match to TRBD1. Trimming removed 8 bases from V and 6 bases from J; junction bases left unmatched: 11. Germline V gene sequence: CDR1 MNHEY, CDR2 SMNVEV (reference sequence). CDR3 size: 16 residues. The CDR3 nucleotides read TGTGCCAGCCGACCGACCCGGACAGGGGTTAATTCACCCCTCCACTTT. Its protein product is CASRPTRTGVNSPLHF.

The rearrangement uses TRBV30 and TRBJ2-2; possibly TRBD2 for D (6 bases). The V gene's germline CDR1 is GTSNPN and CDR2 SVGIG (reference sequence). There are 16 residues in the CDR3. V was shortened by 1 base and J by 0 bases, with 12 bases between the two germline ends. The CDR3 protein is CAWSEVGGTNTGELFF. DNA of the CDR3: TGTGCCTGGAGTGAGGTGGGGGGAACGAACACCGGGGAGCTGTTTTTT. The variable domain in full, with the rest retrieved from reference TRBV30 and TRBJ2-2, is SQTIHQWPATLVQPVGSPLSLECTVEGTSNPNLYWYRQAAGRGLQLLFYSVGIGQISSEVPQNLSASRPQDRQFILSSKKLLLSDSGFYLCAWSEVGGTNTGELFFGEGSRLTVL.

The rearrangement joins TRBV5-1 to TRBJ1-2, with 7 bases lining up with TRBD1. There are 14 residues in the CDR3. V lost 4 bases and J lost 8; bases outside the gene matches: 11. Germline lookup yields CDR1 SGHRS and CDR2 YFSETQ. The CDR3 is CASSPDRASAGYTF. CDR3 in DNA: TGCGCCAGCAGCCCCGACAGGGCCTCTGCGGGCTACACCTTC.

The chain combines TRBV7-8 with TRBJ2-2; D gene unclear. The CDR3 totals 16 residues. The germline gives CDR1 SGHVS, CDR2 FQNEAQ. Trimming pared 0 bases from V and 6 bases from J, leaving 14 bases between. DNA for the CDR3: TGTGCCAGCAGCTTAGCTGGTCTAGTCTTAGCCGGGGAGCTGTTTTTT. Protein sequence: CASSLAGLVLAGELFF.

This clone has just one count. The chain uses TRBV18 and TRBJ2-3; tentative D call: TRBD2 (5 bases). The V end lost 3 bases, the J end lost 2 bases, and 12 bases lay between the germline ends. This CDR3 has 15 amino acids. Germline loops: CDR1 KGHSH, CDR2 LQKENI. The CDR3 coding sequence is TGTGCCAGCTCACCTCCGGACGGACTCACAGATACGCAGTATTTT. It specifies CASSPPDGLTDTQYF.

This chain joins TRBV4-2 and TRBJ1-3; 9 bases are a match to TRBD1. The germline V gene has CDR1 LGHNA and CDR2 YNFKEQ. This CDR3 is built from 17 residues. The V and J ends lost 0 bases and 2 bases, in that order; junction bases with no gene match: 5. CDR3 nucleotide sequence: TGTGCCAGCAGCCAAGATGTCCGGACAGGGGCTGGAAACACCATATATTTT. Protein sequence: CASSQDVRTGAGNTIYF.

The V and J genes are TRBV5-5 and TRBJ1-1, with 8 bases matching TRBD1. V shed 7 bases and J 4 bases; nucleotides not matched to a gene: 6. Germline CDR1 reads SGHKS; CDR2 reads YYEKEE (reference sequence). The CDR3 totals 13 residues. In DNA, the CDR3 is TGTGCCAGCTACGACACAGGGGGCACTGAAGCTTTCTTT. Its protein product is CASYDTGGTEAFF.

The chain employs TRBV5-1 and TRBJ2-3; 11 bases match TRBD2. With 3 bases clipped from V and 2 bases from J, the junction kept 5 bases outside the gene matches. In germline, CDR1 is SGHRS, CDR2 YFSETQ. The CDR3 covers 16 residues. CDR3 protein: CASSWRLAGTTDTQYF. The CDR3 region has the DNA TGCGCCAGCAGCTGGAGACTAGCGGGGACCACAGATACGCAGTATTTT.

CDR3 sequence: CATEGNTEAFF. CDR3 DNA sequence: TGTGCCACCGAGGGAAACACTGAAGCTTTCTTT. The rearrangement uses TRBV6-1 and TRBJ1-1; D is unresolved. CDR3 size: 11 residues. Germline CDR1 MNHNS, CDR2 SASEGT. V lost 10 bases and J lost 2, with 8 bases in between.

This clone was found a few times. This rearrangement joins TRBV7-9 to TRBJ2-7, with TRBD1 identical over 8 bases. The junction had 3 bases not matched to a gene; V was cut back by 4 bases and J by 4 bases. CDR1 and CDR2 (germline): SEHNR, FQNEAQ (reference sequence). The CDR3 runs to 13 residues. CDR3 region: CASSSRGLYEQYF. As DNA, the CDR3 is TGTGCCAGCAGCTCCAGGGGGCTGTACGAGCAGTACTTC.

This sequence joins TRBV28 and TRBJ1-4; no firm D call. V lost 3 bases and J lost 0, with 5 bases in between. CDR3 size: 14 residues. The germline gives CDR1 MDHEN, CDR2 SYDVKM. The CDR3 region has the DNA TGTGCCAGCAGTTTGAGCACAACTAATGAAAAACTGTTTTTT. The encoded protein is CASSLSTTNEKLFF.

The V gene is TRBV9, the J gene TRBJ2-3; no firm D call. V lost 4 bases to trimming and J lost 0 bases, with 9 bases between them. From germline, CDR1 is SGDLS and CDR2 YYNGEE. This CDR3 is built from 14 residues. This CDR3 reads CASSFTTSTDTQYF. CDR3 nucleotide sequence: TGTGCCAGCAGCTTTACGACTAGCACAGATACGCAGTATTTT.

The chain couples TRBV27 to TRBJ2-7, with 10 bases fitting TRBD1. Germline V gene sequence: CDR1 MNHEY, CDR2 SMNVEV (reference sequence). V lost 3 bases to trimming and J lost 3 bases; unmatched junction nucleotides: 2. This CDR3 is built from 14 residues. The CDR3 region has the DNA TGTGCCAGCAGTTTGGGGGACAGGGGCTACGAGCAGTACTTC. It codes for CASSLGDRGYEQYF.

The chain uses TRBV5-4 and TRBJ2-1, with D unresolved. CDR1 SGHNT and CDR2 YYREEE come from the germline V gene (reference sequence). Trimming cost V 2 bases and J 7 bases, with 10 bases left between them. CDR3 length: 13 residues. CDR3 sequence: CASSFTNGNEQFF. CDR3 DNA sequence: TGTGCCAGCAGCTTTACGAACGGGAATGAGCAGTTCTTC.

V usage is TRBV5-6 and J usage is TRBJ2-3; 10 nucleotides line up with TRBD2. The CDR3 is 18 amino acids. Germline V gene lookup returns CDR1 SGHDT and CDR2 YYEEEE. V lost 4 bases, J lost 5 bases, and 16 bases stayed unmatched. CDR3 amino acids: CASSGTPATSGAGDTQYF. Here the CDR3 DNA reads TGTGCCAGCAGCGGGACGCCCGCCACTAGCGGGGCCGGAGATACGCAGTATTTT.

The V gene is TRBV27, the J gene TRBJ2-4, with 11 bases that match TRBD1. J lost 1 base, V lost 3 bases, and 2 bases had no gene match. The CDR3 has 16 amino acids. CDR1 and CDR2 (germline): MNHEY, SMNVEV (reference sequence). CDR3 region: CASSLGQGGAKNIQYF. The DNA for the CDR3 is TGTGCCAGCAGTTTGGGACAGGGGGGCGCCAAAAACATTCAGTACTTC.

The chain has TRBV28 and TRBJ2-7, with 8 bases identical to TRBD1. Unmatched junction bases numbered 8, after V lost 7 bases and J lost 3 bases. The V gene's germline CDR1 is MDHEN and CDR2 SYDVKM. The CDR3 runs 14 residues. The chain's CDR3 is CASTSGTGIYEQYF. CDR3 nucleotides: TGTGCCAGCACCTCCGGGACAGGAATCTACGAGCAGTACTTC.

The V gene is TRBV9, the J gene TRBJ2-7; maybe TRBD1 (5 bases). Trimming pared 0 bases from V and 6 bases from J, leaving 13 bases between. The CDR3 spans 14 residues. CDR1 and CDR2 from the germline V gene are SGDLS and YYNGEE. The CDR3 DNA sequence: TGTGCCAGCAGCGTAGCGCAGGGTTTTGGCGAGCAGTACTTC. It specifies CASSVAQGFGEQYF.

This clone was seen once. The rearrangement links TRBV4-3 to TRBJ2-3; 15 bases fit TRBD2. CDR1 is LGHNA and CDR2 is YSLEER in the germline V gene. The CDR3 sequence is 17 residues long. Unmatched junction bases numbered 6, after V lost 4 bases and J lost 4 bases. The CDR3 region is CASSLSRTSGGADTQYF. Written as DNA, the CDR3 is TGCGCCAGCAGCCTATCCAGGACTAGCGGGGGGGCAGATACGCAGTATTTT.